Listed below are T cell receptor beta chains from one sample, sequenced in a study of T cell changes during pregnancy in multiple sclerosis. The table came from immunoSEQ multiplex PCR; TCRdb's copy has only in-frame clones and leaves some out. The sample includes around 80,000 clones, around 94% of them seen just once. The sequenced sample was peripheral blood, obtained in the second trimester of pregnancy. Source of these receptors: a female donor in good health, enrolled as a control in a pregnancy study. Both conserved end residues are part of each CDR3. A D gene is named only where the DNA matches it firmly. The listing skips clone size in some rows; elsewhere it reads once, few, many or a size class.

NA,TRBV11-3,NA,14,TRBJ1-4,TGTGCCAGCAGCTTAGATAGGAGTCGCGAAAAACTGTTTTTT,CASSLDRSREKLFF
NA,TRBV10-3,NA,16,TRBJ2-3,TGTGCCATCAGCGATGCCAAAAGTATGGGACTTAATACGCAGTATTTT,CAISDAKSMGLNTQYF
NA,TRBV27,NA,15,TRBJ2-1,TGTGCCAGCAGTTTATACCCGGGAAGCTACAATGAGCAGTTCTTC,CASSLYPGSYNEQFF
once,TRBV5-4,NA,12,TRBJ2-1,TGTGCCAGCAGCTTCCCAAACAATGAGCAGTTCTTC,CASSFPNNEQFF
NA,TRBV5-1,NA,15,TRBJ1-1,TGCGCCAGCAGCTTGTGGACAGCTGGGGAGTCTGAAGCTTTCTTT,CASSLWTAGESEAFF
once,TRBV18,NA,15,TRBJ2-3,TGTGCCAGCTCACCCACCGGGACATATACAGATACGCAGTATTTT,CASSPTGTYTDTQYF
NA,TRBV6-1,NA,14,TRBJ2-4,TGTGCCAGCAGTGATGTGGTCCTCGGGGACATTCAGTACTTC,CASSDVVLGDIQYF
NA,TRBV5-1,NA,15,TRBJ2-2,TGCGCCAGCAGCTTGATCGGGAGCGAGACCGGGGAGCTGTTTTTT,CASSLIGSETGELFF
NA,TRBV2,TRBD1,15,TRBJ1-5,TGTGCCAGCAGTGAAGTAAGGACAGGGAGAGGGCCCCAGCATTTT,CASSEVRTGRGPQHF
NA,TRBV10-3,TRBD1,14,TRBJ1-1,TGTGCCACCTTACTCGGGACAGCTAACACTGAAGCTTTCTTT,CATLLGTANTEAFF
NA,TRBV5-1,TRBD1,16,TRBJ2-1,TGCGCCAGCAGCATCGGTCCGGGACAGGGAAGGAATGAGCAGTTCTTC,CASSIGPGQGRNEQFF
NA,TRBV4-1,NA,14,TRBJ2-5,TGCGCCAGCAGCCCCGGGGATTTCCAAGAGACCCAGTACTTC,CASSPGDFQETQYF
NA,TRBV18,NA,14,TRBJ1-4,TGTGCCAGCTCACCTCACTGGCGGAATGAAAAACTGTTTTTT,CASSPHWRNEKLFF
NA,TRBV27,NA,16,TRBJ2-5,TGTGCCAGCAGTCCCCTAGGTGGGGGGGCGAGAGAGACCCAGTACTTC,CASSPLGGGARETQYF
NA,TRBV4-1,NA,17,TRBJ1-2,TGCGCCAGCAGCCAAGGGACAGCGGGATTCTTGGCCTATGGCTACACCTTC,CASSQGTAGFLAYGYTF
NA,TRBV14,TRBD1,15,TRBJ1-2,TGTGCCAGCAGCAGTTGGGGACAGGGGAACTATGGCTACACCTTC,CASSSWGQGNYGYTF
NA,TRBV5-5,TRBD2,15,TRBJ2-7,TGTGCCAGCAGCTTAGGGACTAGCGGAACCTACGAGCAGTACTTC,CASSLGTSGTYEQYF
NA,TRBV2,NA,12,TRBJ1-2,TGTGCCAGCAGTGCAGAAAACTATGGCTACACCTTC,CASSAENYGYTF
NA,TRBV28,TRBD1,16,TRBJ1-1,TGTGCCACCAAACGACAGGGTGGTGGACGAGGGACTGAAGCTTTCTTT,CATKRQGGGRGTEAFF
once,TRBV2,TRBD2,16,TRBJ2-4,TGTGCCAGCAGTGGGGGCCTAGCGGGATCCAAAAACATTCAGTACTTC,CASSGGLAGSKNIQYF
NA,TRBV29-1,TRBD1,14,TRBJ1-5,TGCAGCGCGGCCGACAGGGTCGGAAATCAGCCCCAGCATTTT,CSAADRVGNQPQHF
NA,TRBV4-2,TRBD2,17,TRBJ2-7,TGTGCCAGCAGCCAAGAGGTGCTAGCGGGCCGCTCCTACGAGCAGTACTTC,CASSQEVLAGRSYEQYF
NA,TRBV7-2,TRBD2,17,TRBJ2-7,TGTGCCAGCAGCCCCAGGACTAGCGGGAGGGGAGGGTACGAGCAGTACTTC,CASSPRTSGRGGYEQYF
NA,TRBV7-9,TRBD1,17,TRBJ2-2,TGTGCCAGCAGCTTAGTCGGGGACAGGGCGAGCACCGGGGAGCTGTTTTTT,CASSLVGDRASTGELFF
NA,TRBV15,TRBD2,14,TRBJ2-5,TGTGCCACCAGCAGAGACTTCGGGGGGGAGACCCAGTACTTC,CATSRDFGGETQYF
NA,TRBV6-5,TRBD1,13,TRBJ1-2,TGTGCCAGCAGTTACGACAGGGTGGGTGGCTACACCTTC,CASSYDRVGGYTF
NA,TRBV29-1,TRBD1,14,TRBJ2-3,TGCAGCGTCTTGGACAGGGGGGTGGCAGATACGCAGTATTTT,CSVLDRGVADTQYF
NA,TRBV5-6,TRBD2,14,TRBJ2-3,TGTGCCAGCTTAAGTAGCGGGAGTGCAGATACGCAGTATTTT,CASLSSGSADTQYF
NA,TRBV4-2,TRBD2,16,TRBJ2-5,TGTGCCAGCAGCCAAGATGGAGCGGGAGAGGGAGAGACCCAGTACTTC,CASSQDGAGEGETQYF
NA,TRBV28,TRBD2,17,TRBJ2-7,TGTGCCAGCAGTCCTCCCCAGGGGCTAGCGGGAGGCGCCGAGCAGTACTTC,CASSPPQGLAGGAEQYF
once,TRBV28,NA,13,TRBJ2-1,TGTGCCAGCAGTACAATTTACTACAATGAGCAGTTCTTC,CASSTIYYNEQFF
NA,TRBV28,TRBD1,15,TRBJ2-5,TGTGCCAGCAGTTTATGGGGCAGGGGGCAAGAGACCCAGTACTTC,CASSLWGRGQETQYF
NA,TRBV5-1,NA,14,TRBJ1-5,TGCGCCAGCAGCTTGGACGGGGGTCGCCAGCCCCAGCATTTT,CASSLDGGRQPQHF
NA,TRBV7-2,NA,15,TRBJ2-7,TGTGCCAGCAGCTCGCCTCGTGGGAGGGGGTACGAGCAGTACTTC,CASSSPRGRGYEQYF
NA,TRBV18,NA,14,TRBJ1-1,TGTGCCAGCTCCCCCACCCCAGAGAACACTGAAGCTTTCTTT,CASSPTPENTEAFF
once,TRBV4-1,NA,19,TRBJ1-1,TGCGCCAGCAGCCCTCATCGGACTGATTCGATCGGGTCGAACACTGAAGCTTTCTTT,CASSPHRTDSIGSNTEAFF
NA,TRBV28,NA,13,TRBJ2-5,TGTGCCAGCAGGTTGGAGGGTCTGGAGACCCAGTACTTC,CASRLEGLETQYF
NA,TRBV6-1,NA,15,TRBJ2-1,TGTGCCAGCAGCCTCCGGGGTTTCTCCTACAATGAGCAGTTCTTC,CASSLRGFSYNEQFF
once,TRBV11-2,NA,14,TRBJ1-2,TGTGCCAGCAGCTTAGCACTGATTAACTATGGCTACACCTTC,CASSLALINYGYTF
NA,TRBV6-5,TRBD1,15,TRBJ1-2,TGTGCCAGCAGCGCTACAGGGGGCACTTTATATGGCTACACCTTC,CASSATGGTLYGYTF
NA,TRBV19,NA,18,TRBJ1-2,TGTGCCAGTAATTTTCCGAGCGGAGAAGGGGACTCTAACTATGGCTACACCTTC,CASNFPSGEGDSNYGYTF
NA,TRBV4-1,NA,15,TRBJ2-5,TGCGCCAGCAGCCAAAGAATAGCGACCCAAGAGACCCAGTACTTC,CASSQRIATQETQYF
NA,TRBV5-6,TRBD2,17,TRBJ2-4,TGTGCCAGCAGCTTGGCTTTAGGGGAGGGGACCAAAAACATTCAGTACTTC,CASSLALGEGTKNIQYF
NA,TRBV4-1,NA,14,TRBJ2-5,TGCGCCAGCAGCCAAGAGGCCAGGGGAGAGACCCAGTACTTC,CASSQEARGETQYF
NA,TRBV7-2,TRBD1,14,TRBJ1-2,TGTGCCAGCAGCTTCGACAGGGGGCTAAGGGGCTACACCTTC,CASSFDRGLRGYTF
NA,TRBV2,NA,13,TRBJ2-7,TGTGCCAGCAGTCAAGGTCTTACCTACGAGCAGTACTTC,CASSQGLTYEQYF
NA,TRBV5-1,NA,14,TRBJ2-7,TGCGCCAGCAGCTTCGGTGGCGGTCCCTACGAGCAGTACTTC,CASSFGGGPYEQYF
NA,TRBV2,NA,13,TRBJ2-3,TGTGCCAGCAGTGAACCCCTTACAGATACGCAGTATTTT,CASSEPLTDTQYF
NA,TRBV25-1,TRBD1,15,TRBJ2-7,TGTGCCAGCAGTGGCCTCCGGGACAGAGAGCGGGAGCAGTACTTC,CASSGLRDREREQYF
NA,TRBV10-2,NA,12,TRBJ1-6,TGCGCCAGCAGAACAGGAGAATCACCCCTCCACTTT,CASRTGESPLHF
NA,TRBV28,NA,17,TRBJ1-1,TGTGCCAGCAGCTTTGCAGACCCCAGGGTTATGAACACTGAAGCTTTCTTT,CASSFADPRVMNTEAFF
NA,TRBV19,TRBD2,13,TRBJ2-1,TGTGCCAGTAGTATAGGGGGGGGGAATGAGCAGTTCTTC,CASSIGGGNEQFF